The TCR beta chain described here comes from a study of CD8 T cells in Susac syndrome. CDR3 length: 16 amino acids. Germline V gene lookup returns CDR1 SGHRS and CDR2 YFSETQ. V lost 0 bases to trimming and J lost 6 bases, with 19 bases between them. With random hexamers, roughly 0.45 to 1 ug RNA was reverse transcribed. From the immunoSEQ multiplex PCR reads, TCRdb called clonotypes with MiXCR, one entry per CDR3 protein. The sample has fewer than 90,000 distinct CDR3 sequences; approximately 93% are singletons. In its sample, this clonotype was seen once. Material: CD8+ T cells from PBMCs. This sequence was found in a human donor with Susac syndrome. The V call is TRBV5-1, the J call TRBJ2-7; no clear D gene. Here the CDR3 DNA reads TGCGCCAGCAGCTTGGCGGCCGTGGAAACCAATCGCGAGCAGTACTTC. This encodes CASSLAAVETNREQYF.